This TCR beta chain emerged from a study of CD8+CD57+ T cells in acquired aplastic anemia. Study observations and caveats: Patients and controls shared over 25 CD8+ CDR3 sequences.

CD8+CD57+ cell expansion had been shown by flow cytometry in patients chosen for sequencing. According to the study, genomic DNA was the template for TCR beta VDJ and CDR3 profiling. Using its own MiXCR run on the reads, TCRdb lists one record per CDR3 protein. Among 130,000 or so distinct CDR3 sequences, over 30% were seen once, and the ten largest hold about 2.4%. This clonotype showed up many times. Antigen specificity is unknown. Deletions cut 0 bases from V and 6 bases from J, with 7 bases between. This CDR3 spans 13 amino acids. Germline V gene lookup returns CDR1 SGHRS and CDR2 YFSETQ. The sequence was obtained from a human donor with aplastic anemia. The chain combines TRBV5-1 with TRBJ2-1; no clear D. Material: sorted CD4+, CD8+, or CD8+CD57+ T cells (not recorded which) from PBMCs. The CDR3 loop is CASSLGEGNEQFF. CDR3 sequence (DNA): TGCGCCAGCAGCTTGGGTGAAGGCAATGAGCAGTTCTTC.